The T cell receptor beta chain described here comes from a study (dated by TCRdb to 2016 to 2017). This clonotype was observed many times. There is no known antigen for this receptor. Base qualities are not provided; no much larger clone lies one nucleotide away. Between the V and J ends, shortened by 5 bases and 3 bases respectively, the junction contains 17 bases. The CDR3, from cysteine to phenylalanine, totals 15 residues. The DNA shown is the 45-base CDR3, in frame from base 1. Per the germline V gene (reference sequence), DFQATT is the CDR1 and SNEGSKA is the CDR2. The library was generated by RT-PCR. The sequencer listed for this sample is Illumina MiSeq. TCRdb reanalyzed the raw reads on its own, using fastp at Q25 for trimming and MiXCR for clone calling, and kept in-frame beta chains. Each CDR3 protein gets just one entry, which takes the most common genes and DNA from the rows behind it. The table for this sample lists 650,000 to 800,000 distinct CDR3 sequences; 14% of them were counted only once. Roughly 3.9% of the sample is in the top ten clones.

The clonotype comes from a female donor in good health, serving as a healthy control. Sequencing was performed on memory CD4+ T cells from blood. Recombination joined TRBV20-1 with TRBJ2-1, with the D assignment possibly TRBD1 or TRBD2, given 6 matching bases for each. CDR3 reads: CSAEGGRESYNEQFF. Read as DNA, the sequence is TGCAGTGCTGAGGGGGGCCGGGAGAGCTACAATGAGCAGTTCTTC.